The entry below describes one T cell receptor (beta chain). Per the original data handling: Amplifying reference gene primers gave estimates of nucleated cell counts. Clones were sequenced by immunoSEQ multiplex PCR, and TCRdb holds only the in-frame ones, with some missing. V and J calls and clone size are copied from that table; D and trimming were computed from the DNA. The table lists about 200,000 clones, around nine tenths of them singletons. The sample belongs to a study of blood T cell repertoires in COVID-19. In the study overall: Whether acute or convalescent, the COVID-19 samples came from the United States, Italy and Spain. T cells, B-cell-depleted T cells, or PBMCs supplied cDNA or gDNA.

The CDR3 contains 12 residues. CDR1 and CDR2 from the germline V gene are KGHDR and SFDVKD. The TCR sequence derives from a man aged 60 to 75 who had recovered from COVID-19. Sequencing was performed on peripheral blood. The chain uses TRBV24-1 and TRBJ2-1; 8 bases agree with TRBD2. The CDR3 nucleotides read TGTGCTCTACTAGCGGACAACAATGAGCAGTTCTTC. This codes for CALLADNNEQFF.